A selection of T cell receptor beta chains follows, all from one sample in a study of T-cell reconstitution after alpha-beta-depleted transplantation in children. A single record per CDR3 protein comes from TCRdb applying MiXCR to the PCR reads. Among hundreds of thousands of distinct CDR3 sequences listed, approximately 17% were seen once. The source was PBMCs from the stem cell graft donor, collected from the stem cell graft. Source of these receptors: a human donor who donated a stem cell graft to a child with acute myeloid leukemia. Both conserved end residues are part of each CDR3. The D gene is left open where the match is weak. Where a row states a size, it is once, few, many or the class of an expanded clone; other rows omit it.

V: TRBV6-1
D: .
J: TRBJ1-2
size: many
DNA: TGTGCCAGCAGTAAGGGACATGCTAACTATGGCTACACCTTC
CDR3: CASSKGHANYGYTF

V: TRBV7-2
D: .
J: TRBJ2-6
size: .
DNA: TGTGCCAGCAGCTTATTCCCGGTCGGTGGGGCCAACGTCCTGACTTTC
CDR3: CASSLFPVGGANVLTF

V: TRBV29-1
D: TRBD1
J: TRBJ1-1
size: many
DNA: TGCAGCGTTGAAGACCCCCGACAGGGGGGTACGGCCACTGAAGCTTTCTTT
CDR3: CSVEDPRQGGTATEAFF

V: TRBV5-1
D: .
J: TRBJ2-1
size: few
DNA: TGCGCCAGCAGCTTTTCCCAGGGGTCCTACAATGAGCAGTTCTTC
CDR3: CASSFSQGSYNEQFF

V: TRBV4-3
D: .
J: TRBJ2-1
size: many
DNA: TGCGCCAGCAGCCAAGGGCGGGTTTCAGGGTACCGTGAGCAGTTCTTC
CDR3: CASSQGRVSGYREQFF

V: TRBV7-9
D: TRBD1
J: TRBJ2-1
size: .
DNA: TGTGCCACCCTACTACAGGGGCGGACGACGAATGAGCAGTTCTTC
CDR3: CATLLQGRTTNEQFF

V: TRBV12-3/TRBV12-4
D: .
J: TRBJ2-2
size: few
DNA: TGTGCCAGCACCCGAGGGGGGATCACCGGGGAGCTGTTTTTT
CDR3: CASTRGGITGELFF

V: TRBV14
D: TRBD2
J: TRBJ2-5
size: few
DNA: TGTGCCAGCTCTGGACTAGCGGGGCGTGCGACCCAGTACTTC
CDR3: CASSGLAGRATQYF

V: TRBV20-1
D: .
J: TRBJ2-6
size: many
DNA: TGCAGTGCTGTTTTCTCTGGGGCCAACGTCCTGACTTTC
CDR3: CSAVFSGANVLTF

V: TRBV29-1
D: .
J: TRBJ2-4
size: few
DNA: TGCAGCGCCTCTGACTCGGGGGCTAAAAACATTCAGTACTTC
CDR3: CSASDSGAKNIQYF

V: TRBV4-3
D: .
J: TRBJ2-1
size: many
DNA: TGCGCCAGCAGTCAAGATATGATCCAGGGGAGGGAATATGAGCAGTTCTTC
CDR3: CASSQDMIQGREYEQFF

V: TRBV3-1
D: .
J: TRBJ2-7
size: .
DNA: TGTGCCAGCAGCCATGCCGTCAGGGCTCGCTCCTACGAGCAGTACTTC
CDR3: CASSHAVRARSYEQYF

V: TRBV5-1
D: .
J: TRBJ1-1
size: .
DNA: TGCGCCAGCAGCTCCCCCGATGGGGGGTCATTGGGAGACACTGAAGCTTTCTTT
CDR3: CASSSPDGGSLGDTEAFF